The clone carrying this T cell receptor (beta chain) turned up a few times. Its antigen is not identified. J gave up 5 bases and V 4 bases, and 1 base lay outside the gene matches. The CDR3 covers 11 residues. Germline V gives CDR1 DFQATT, CDR2 SNEGSKA (reference sequence). Here immunoSEQ multiplex PCR was the method, and the copy in TCRdb shows in-frame clones only, minus some. The table includes about 82,000 clones, roughly 87% detected once. The sample originates from a study of siplizumab effects on memory and regulatory T cells. Regarding the study as a whole: To unstimulated subsets, only a minor fraction of alloreactive clones could be mapped. Among sequences traceable to unstimulated CD4+ memory cells, alloreactive ones were significantly reduced by siplizumab. Naive T cells seemed more diverse than memory cells; they also seemed major alloresponse contributors.

This TCR came from a human donor in good health. The source material was Tregs sorted from blood. The chain recombines TRBV20-1 with TRBJ2-7; 8 nucleotides align to TRBD2. CDR3 nucleotide sequence: TGCAGTGCTATAGCGGGGAACGAGCAGTACTTC. It encodes CSAIAGNEQYF.